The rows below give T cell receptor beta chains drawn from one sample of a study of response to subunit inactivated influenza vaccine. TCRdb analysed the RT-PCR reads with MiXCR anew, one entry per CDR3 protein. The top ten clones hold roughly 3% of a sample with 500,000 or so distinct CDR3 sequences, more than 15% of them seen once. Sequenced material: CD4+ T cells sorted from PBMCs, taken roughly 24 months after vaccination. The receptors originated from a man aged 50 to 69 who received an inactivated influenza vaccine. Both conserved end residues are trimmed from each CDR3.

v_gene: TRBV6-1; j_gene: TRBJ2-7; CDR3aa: ASSARTGEQY
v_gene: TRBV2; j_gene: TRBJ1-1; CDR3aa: ATQDGRGTEAF
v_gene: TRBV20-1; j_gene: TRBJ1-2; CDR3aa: SASPTGTDGYT
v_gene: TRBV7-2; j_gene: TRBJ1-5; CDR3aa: ASSLSGRLNQPQH
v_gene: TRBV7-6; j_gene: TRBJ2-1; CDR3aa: ASSLRLGSSYNEQF
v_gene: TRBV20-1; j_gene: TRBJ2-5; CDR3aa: SARPHPGTQY
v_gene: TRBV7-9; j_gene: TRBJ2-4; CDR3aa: ASSATTGQNIQY
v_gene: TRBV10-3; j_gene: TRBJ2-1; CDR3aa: AISVGPSSYNEQF
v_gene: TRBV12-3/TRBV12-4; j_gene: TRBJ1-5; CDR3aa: ASSFGINSNQPQH
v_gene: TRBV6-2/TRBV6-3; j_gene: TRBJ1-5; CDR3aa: ASSRRTGSNQPQH
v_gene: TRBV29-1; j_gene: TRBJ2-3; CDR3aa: SVGGLAADTQY
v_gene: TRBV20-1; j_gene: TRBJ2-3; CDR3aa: SARDPLGRSTDTQY
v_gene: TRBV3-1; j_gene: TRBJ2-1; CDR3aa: ASSQKGQGWNEQF
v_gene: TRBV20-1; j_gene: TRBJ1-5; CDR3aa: SAKTGSSNQPQH
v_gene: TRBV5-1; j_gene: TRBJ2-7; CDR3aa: ASSPGTGDYEQY
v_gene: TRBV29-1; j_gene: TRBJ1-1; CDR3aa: SVEVTGTGDEAF
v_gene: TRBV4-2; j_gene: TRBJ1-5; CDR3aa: ASSRAGGAGNQPQH
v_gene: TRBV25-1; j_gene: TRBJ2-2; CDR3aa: ASRATGGYTGELF
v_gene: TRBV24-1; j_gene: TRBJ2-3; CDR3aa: ATSDLKVHTQY
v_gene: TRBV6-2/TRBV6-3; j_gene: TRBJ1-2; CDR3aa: ASRTRLTGIGGYT
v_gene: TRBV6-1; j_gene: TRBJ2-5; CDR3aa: ASSLWQAGGEETQY
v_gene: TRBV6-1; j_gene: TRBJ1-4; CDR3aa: ASQPRGNFEKLF
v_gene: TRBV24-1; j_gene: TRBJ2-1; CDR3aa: ATSGGEILTYNEQF
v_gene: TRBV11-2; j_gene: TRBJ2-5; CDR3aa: ASSLRQGGQETQY
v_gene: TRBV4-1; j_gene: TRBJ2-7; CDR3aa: ASSQDRLGGSEQY
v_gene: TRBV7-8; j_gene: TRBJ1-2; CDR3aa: ASSETRGLHGYT
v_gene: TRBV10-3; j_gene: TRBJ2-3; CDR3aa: AISDGTGNTDTQY
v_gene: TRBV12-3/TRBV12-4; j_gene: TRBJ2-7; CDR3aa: ASSLSGGVQY
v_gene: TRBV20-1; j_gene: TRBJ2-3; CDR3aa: SAPVGTLVRDTQY
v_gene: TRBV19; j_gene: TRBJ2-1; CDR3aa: VSSIVYHSVNEQF
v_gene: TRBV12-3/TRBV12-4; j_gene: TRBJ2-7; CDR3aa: ASSFGGDRYEQY
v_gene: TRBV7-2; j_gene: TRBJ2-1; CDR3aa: ASSPQSSYNEQF
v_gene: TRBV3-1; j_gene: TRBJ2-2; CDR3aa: ASSQVRTNTGELF
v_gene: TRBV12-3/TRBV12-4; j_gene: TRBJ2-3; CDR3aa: ASSAGTNTQY
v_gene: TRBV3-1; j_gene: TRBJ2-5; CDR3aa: ASSLIRTEQETQY
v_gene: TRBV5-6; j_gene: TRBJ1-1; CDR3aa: ASSLARVWTEAF
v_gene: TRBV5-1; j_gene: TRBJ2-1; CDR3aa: ASSPGVSGRSSYNEQF
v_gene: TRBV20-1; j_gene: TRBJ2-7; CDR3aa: SVDTVYEQY
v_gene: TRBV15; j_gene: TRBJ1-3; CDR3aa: ATSRLGVRSGNTIY
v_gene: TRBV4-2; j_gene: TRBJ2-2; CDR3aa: ASSQRTSGNMAGELF
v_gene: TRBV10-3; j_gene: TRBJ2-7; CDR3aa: ASGQGFSRPYEQY
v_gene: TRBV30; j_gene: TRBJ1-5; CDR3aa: AWGTGADQPQH
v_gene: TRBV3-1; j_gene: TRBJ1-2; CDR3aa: ASSQSGFGYGYT
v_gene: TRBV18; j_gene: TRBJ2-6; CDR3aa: ASSQLAGVASGANVLT
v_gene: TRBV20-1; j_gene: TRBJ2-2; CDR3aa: SASDAGGINTGELF
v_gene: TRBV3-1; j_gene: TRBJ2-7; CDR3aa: ASGIFGSYEQY
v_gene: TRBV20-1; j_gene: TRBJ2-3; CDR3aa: SARDLGLAGSTDTQY
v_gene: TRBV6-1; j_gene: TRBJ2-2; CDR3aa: ASRLFGTGIVGELF
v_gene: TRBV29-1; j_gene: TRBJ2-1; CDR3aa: SGRSSGGNEQF
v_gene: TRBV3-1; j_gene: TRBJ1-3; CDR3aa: DSSQVGGAGNTIY
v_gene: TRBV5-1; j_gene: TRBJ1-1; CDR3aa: ASSLAGATEAF
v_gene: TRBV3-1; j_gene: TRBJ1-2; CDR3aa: ASSQGSLYGYT
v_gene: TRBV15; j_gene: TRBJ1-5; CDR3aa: ATSRDLQPQH
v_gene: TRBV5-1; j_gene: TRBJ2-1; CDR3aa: ASSIDWTRGEQF
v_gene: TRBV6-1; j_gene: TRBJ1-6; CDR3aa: ASSHLGQDPSPLH
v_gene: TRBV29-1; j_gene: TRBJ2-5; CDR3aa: SVGSGETQY
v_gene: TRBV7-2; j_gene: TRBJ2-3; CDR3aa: ASSQPDTQY
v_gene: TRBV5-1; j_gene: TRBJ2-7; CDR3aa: ASSLEVGTEQY